The 15 T cell receptor beta chains below were found in one sample sequenced in a study of a mutant IDH1 vaccine in newly diagnosed glioma. Profiled with immunoSEQ multiplex PCR; TCRdb holds only in-frame clones, not every one. The sample lists about 68,000 clones, roughly 80% occurring once. No antigen is known for these receptors. The time point was: week 35, safety follow-up. Each vaccine dose was 300 ug of mutant IDH1 20-mer peptide, with topical imiquimod. The sample consisted of PBMCs, taken from a glioma patient whose treatment included an IDH1 peptide vaccine. The source of these receptors is a man aged 18 to 30 with glioma.

The CDR3 protein is CASSLRPRGTGELFF. As DNA, the CDR3 is TGTGCCAGCAGCTTAAGACCTCGGGGCACCGGGGAGCTGTTTTTT. The J gene is TRBJ2-2, the V gene TRBV11-2; weak D call: TRBD2 (5 bases). The V and J ends lost 2 bases and 4 bases respectively, with 11 bases between them. Germline lookup yields CDR1 SGHAT and CDR2 FQNNGV. CDR3 length: 15 amino acids.

The chain employs TRBV4-2 and TRBJ2-5, with D perhaps TRBD1 or TRBD2 (5 bases each). V lost 4 bases to trimming and J lost 1 base, with 10 bases between them. The CDR3 contains 14 residues. Germline lookup yields CDR1 LGHNA and CDR2 YNFKEQ. CDR3: CASSLTRGQETQYF. The CDR3 nucleotides are TGTGCCAGCAGCCTAACTAGGGGCCAAGAGACCCAGTACTTC.

This chain uses TRBV2 with TRBJ2-3; 11 positions match TRBD2. Germline trimming cut 6 bases from V and 0 bases from J; bases unmatched to any gene: 5. The CDR3 loop spans 16 amino acids. The V gene's germline CDR1 is SNHLY and CDR2 FYNNEI. The DNA for the CDR3 is TGTGCCAGCAGAAGGCGACTAGCGGGAAGCACAGATACGCAGTATTTT. Translated, it gives CASRRRLAGSTDTQYF. Full variable domain (rest looked up from reference TRBV2 and TRBJ2-3): EPEVTQTPSHQVTQMGQEVILRCVPISNHLYFYWYRQILGQKVEFLVSFYNNEISEKSEIFDDQFSVERPDGSNFTLKIRSTKLEDSAMYFCASRRRLAGSTDTQYFGPGTRLTVL.

V and J are TRBV11-3 and TRBJ2-2, with D perhaps matching TRBD1 (7 bases). V lost 4 bases, J lost 1 base, and 10 bases lay in between. From germline, CDR1 is SGHNT and CDR2 YENEEA. The CDR3 is 15 residues long. This chain's CDR3 is CASSYRGGNTGELFF. As DNA, the CDR3 is TGTGCCAGCAGCTACAGGGGAGGGAACACCGGGGAGCTGTTTTTT.

The V gene is TRBV27, the J gene TRBJ2-1, with a tentative D call TRBD2 (6 bases). Trimming shortened V by 8 bases and J by 9 bases, and 20 bases separated the two germline ends. The CDR3 runs to 14 residues. Germline CDR1 reads MNHEY; CDR2 reads SMNVEV (reference sequence). The CDR3 sequence: CASGGWRDPSEQFF. The CDR3 coding sequence is TGTGCCAGCGGGGGTTGGCGGGACCCTAGTGAGCAGTTCTTC.

The CDR3 reads CASSFSGSFADTQYF. The CDR3, as DNA: TGTGCCAGCAGCTTTAGCGGGAGTTTCGCAGATACGCAGTATTTT. The J gene is TRBJ2-3, the V gene TRBV11-2; TRBD2 agrees at 9 bases. V lost 3 bases and J lost 4; bases outside the gene matches: 5. Germline lookup yields CDR1 SGHAT and CDR2 FQNNGV. The CDR3 covers 15 residues.

The chain employs TRBV6-6 and TRBJ1-1, with D perhaps TRBD1 (6 bases). The CDR3 runs 14 residues. Germline values: CDR1 MNHNY, CDR2 SVGAGI (reference sequence). V was pared by 6 bases and J by 5 bases, with 16 bases between. The CDR3 reads CASRTYRVGTEAFF. The CDR3 DNA is TGTGCCAGCAGGACATACAGGGTTGGAACTGAAGCTTTCTTT.

The gene calls are TRBV4-2 and TRBJ1-6; D gene unclear. The germline V gene has CDR1 LGHNA and CDR2 YNFKEQ. V lost 0 bases to trimming and J lost 1 base, with 10 bases between them. CDR3 length: 17 residues. The CDR3 nucleotides are TGTGCCAGCAGCCAAGATATTCTAAGTTCCTATAATTCACCCCTCCACTTT. Protein sequence: CASSQDILSSYNSPLHF.

The rearrangement uses TRBV11-2 and TRBJ1-2; TRBD1 is a possible D gene (5 bases). Trimming shortened V by 5 bases and J by 4 bases, and 20 bases separated the two germline ends. This CDR3 region has 16 residues. Per the germline V gene, CDR1 is SGHAT and CDR2 is FQNNGV. This chain's CDR3 is CASSESGLSAIYGYTF. The DNA for the CDR3 is TGTGCCAGCAGCGAATCGGGACTCTCCGCGATCTATGGCTACACCTTC.

The V gene is TRBV5-5, the J gene TRBJ2-7, with 7 nucleotides matching TRBD1. The CDR3 extends over 13 amino acids. The V segment lost 4 bases and the J segment 5 bases; nucleotides outside the gene matches: 6. Germline V CDR1 and CDR2: SGHKS, YYEKEE (reference sequence). Written as DNA, the CDR3 is TGTGCCAGCAGCGTATTGACAGGGCACGAGCAGTACTTC. Translated, it gives CASSVLTGHEQYF. The full variable domain, with the rest looked up from reference TRBV5-5 and TRBJ2-7, is DAGVTQSPTHLIKTRGQQVTLRCSPISGHKSVSWYQQVLGQGPQFIFQYYEKEERGRGNFPDRFSARQFPNYSSELNVNALLLGDSALYLCASSVLTGHEQYFGPGTRLTVT.

On this clone: A read error may account for a junction end that differs from germline. This sample also contains other DNA sequences that code for the same CDR3. The gene calls are TRBV30 and TRBJ1-4; D is possibly TRBD1 (5 bases). The length of the CDR3 is 13 residues. From germline, CDR1 is GTSNPN and CDR2 SVGIG (reference sequence). CDR3 DNA sequence: TGTGCCTGGAGTAGGGGAGACAATGAAAAGCTGTTTTTT. Its protein is CAWSRGDNEKLFF.

CDR3 amino acids: CASSSGQRYNSPLHF. The DNA for the CDR3 is TGTGCCAGCAGCTCGGGACAGAGATATAATTCACCCCTCCACTTT. The V and J genes are TRBV11-2 and TRBJ1-6; 7 bases agree with TRBD1. Germline-derived CDR1 and CDR2 are SGHAT and FQNNGV. This CDR3 comprises 15 residues. With 4 bases clipped from V and 4 bases from J, the junction kept 4 bases outside the gene matches.

The V call is TRBV19, the J call TRBJ1-6; 10 nucleotides line up with TRBD1. This CDR3 region has 16 residues. Germline V gene lookup returns CDR1 LNHDA and CDR2 SQIVND (reference sequence). After removal of 3 bases from V and 4 bases from J, the junction contained 3 bases not matched to a gene. CDR3 coding DNA: TGTGCCAGTAGTATTCGGGACAGGGGTTATAATTCACCCCTCCACTTT. This encodes CASSIRDRGYNSPLHF.

The V and J genes are TRBV6-5 and TRBJ2-2, with D tentatively TRBD1 or TRBD2 (5 bases each). This CDR3 comprises 15 residues. The germline V gene has CDR1 MNHEY and CDR2 SVGAGI. V lost 0 bases to trimming and J lost 5 bases, with 10 bases between them. CDR3 amino acids: CASSYSGRATGELFF. CDR3 nucleotide sequence: TGTGCCAGCAGTTACTCGGGGCGGGCGACCGGGGAGCTGTTTTTT.

The table lists this clone with a few counts. This chain links TRBV9 with TRBJ1-5; 7 bases agree with TRBD1. This CDR3 comprises 14 residues. Germline loops: CDR1 SGDLS, CDR2 YYNGEE. Trimming took 4 bases from V and 3 from J; bases not matched to a gene: 4. The CDR3 DNA is TGTGCCAGCAGCTCAGGACAGGTCAATCAGCCCCAGCATTTT. It codes for CASSSGQVNQPQHF.